This entry lists 9 T cell receptor beta chains sequenced from one sample in a study of cytomegalovirus exposure and HLA in healthy donors (dated by TCRdb to the late 2010s). Library creation used the immunoSEQ multiplex PCR assay. The multiplex PCR relied on a mix of 60 forward primers for TCR Vbeta segments and 13 reverse primers for TCR Jbeta segments. TCRdb obtained this table from immuneACCESS and retained in-frame rearrangements with V and J assigned. These tables miss some clones; where compared with another copy, unresolved V genes account for less than half of the shortfall, and the remainder is unexplained. Counted in this sample were 150,000 to 180,000 clones; around 80% of them appeared once. Of the sample, 9.5% to 15% is held by the ten largest clones. Material: PBMCs. These receptors originate from a man aged 30-40 years in good health and CMV-seropositive.

This clone has just one count. V and J are TRBV28 and TRBJ2-1; 8 nucleotides agree with TRBD2. With 2 bases clipped from V and 1 base from J, the junction kept 4 bases outside the gene matches. CDR1 MDHEN and CDR2 SYDVKM come from the germline V gene. The CDR3 extends over 16 amino acids. CDR3 protein: CASSLERESSYNEQFF. DNA for the CDR3: TGTGCCAGCAGTTTAGAGCGGGAGTCATCCTACAATGAGCAGTTCTTC.

The rearrangement links TRBV27 to TRBJ2-1; 7 bases align to TRBD2. The V gene end was trimmed by 3 bases and the J gene end by 6 bases; junction bases not matched to a gene: 14. The CDR3 spans 17 residues. Germline V gene lookup returns CDR1 MNHEY and CDR2 SMNVEV (reference sequence). DNA of the CDR3: TGTGCCAGCAGTTTCCTCCCGGGCGGGAGAGTCGGCAATGAGCAGTTCTTC. This codes for CASSFLPGGRVGNEQFF.

This sequence joins TRBV19 and TRBJ2-3; unclear D gene. V lost 5 bases to trimming and J lost 4 bases, with 13 bases between them. The CDR3 loop spans 14 amino acids. Germline CDR1 reads LNHDA; CDR2 reads SQIVND (reference sequence). This chain's CDR3 is CASSPRVPSDTQYF. The CDR3 DNA follows: TGTGCCAGTAGTCCCCGGGTCCCTTCAGATACGCAGTATTTT.

V is TRBV19 and J is TRBJ2-2; 12 nucleotides align to TRBD1. CDR1 LNHDA and CDR2 SQIVND come from the germline V gene (reference sequence). V shed 5 bases, J shed 7 bases, and the junction held 5 bases outside the gene matches. This CDR3 has 15 amino acids. The CDR3 region is CASSGTGGIGGELFF. CDR3 in DNA: TGTGCCAGTAGTGGGACAGGGGGCATAGGCGGGGAGCTGTTTTTT.

This clone was found once. The DNA for the CDR3 is TGTGCCAGCACGACAGGACTAGCGGGAGTTGGCGGGGAGCTGTTTTTT. The encoded protein is CASTTGLAGVGGELFF. The chain employs TRBV5-4 and TRBJ2-2; 13 nucleotides agree with TRBD2. Germline V gene data show CDR1 as SGHNT and CDR2 as YYREEE (reference sequence). The CDR3 has 16 residues. J lost 7 bases, V lost 6 bases, and 9 bases had no gene match. The whole variable domain, filled in from reference TRBV5-4 and TRBJ2-2, reads ETGVTQSPTHLIKTRGQQVTLRCSSQSGHNTVSWYQQALGQGPQFIFQYYREEENGRGNFPPRFSGLQFPNYSSELNVNALELDDSALYLCASTTGLAGVGGELFFGEGSRLTVL.

The V gene is TRBV5-4, the J gene TRBJ1-1, with no clear D. The V gene's germline CDR1 is SGHNT and CDR2 YYREEE (reference sequence). The CDR3 loop spans 14 amino acids. Trimming removed 4 bases at V and 2 bases at J, with 12 bases between. The CDR3 DNA is TGTGCCAGCAGCGGTTACATCCAAAACACTGAAGCTTTCTTT. This encodes CASSGYIQNTEAFF.

The chain joins TRBV28 to TRBJ1-5, with TRBD1 as a possible D gene (5 bases). This CDR3 has 22 residues. Germline V gives CDR1 MDHEN, CDR2 SYDVKM. Trimming pared 2 bases from V and 1 base from J, leaving 30 bases between. In DNA form, the CDR3 reads TGTGCCAGCAGTTTAGGATTCAGGTTTGGGGGGATGCTTTACTCCAGCAATCAGCCCCAGCATTTT. Translation: CASSLGFRFGGMLYSSNQPQHF.

V and J are TRBV6-5 and TRBJ2-3; the match to TRBD2 covers 12 bases. Per germline, CDR1 MNHEY and CDR2 SVGAGI. The trim removed 2 bases at V and 6 bases at J, leaving 3 bases unmatched. This CDR3 contains 15 residues. The CDR3 loop is CASSYRGTSGDTQYF. The DNA of the CDR3 is TGTGCCAGCAGTTACCGAGGGACTAGCGGGGATACGCAGTATTTT.

Only one count was recorded for this clone. This sequence joins TRBV5-5 and TRBJ1-4; TRBD1 matches 9 bases. V was clipped by 1 base and J by 11 bases; unmatched bases: 9. Germline CDR1 is SGHKS and CDR2 is YYEKEE (reference sequence). CDR3 length equals 15 residues. The CDR3 here is CASSLPGGQGNKLFF. The CDR3 nucleotides are TGTGCCAGCAGCTTGCCTGGGGGACAGGGTAATAAACTGTTTTTT. The variable domain in full, with the rest retrieved from reference TRBV5-5 and TRBJ1-4, is DAGVTQSPTHLIKTRGQQVTLRCSPISGHKSVSWYQQVLGQGPQFIFQYYEKEERGRGNFPDRFSARQFPNYSSELNVNALLLGDSALYLCASSLPGGQGNKLFFGSGTQLSVL.